A single sample is the source of the 21 T cell receptor beta chains below, sequenced in a study of T cell responses to AZD1222 COVID-19 vaccine (dated by TCRdb to the early 2020s). Library construction relied on the immunoSEQ multiplex PCR assay. TCRdb carries this immuneACCESS record with in-frame sequences only. Its versions omit some clonotypes, under half of them owing to an unresolved V gene in the studies checked, with the rest unexplained. For this sample there are around 140,000 clones; 80% to 90% appear just once. Under 9.5% of the sample goes to the ten largest clones. This specimen's time point label, per the study, means: baseline before first vaccination. The sample was peripheral blood, taken on day 0 of AZD1222 vaccination. These receptors all come from an adult in good health.

The rearrangement links TRBV28 to TRBJ1-1; D ambiguous. The V gene lost 3 bases and the J gene lost 11 bases, with 13 bases spanning the gap. This CDR3 is 12 amino acids long. Looked up from germline, CDR1 is MDHEN and CDR2 is SYDVKM. DNA of the CDR3: TGTGCCAGCAGTTTGGGGAGCCTTTGGGCTTTCTTT. Its protein product is CASSLGSLWAFF.

This rearrangement joins TRBV2 to TRBJ2-5, with D perhaps TRBD1 or TRBD2 (5 bases each). The V gene lost 5 bases and the J gene lost 1 base, with 11 bases spanning the gap. The V gene's germline CDR1 is SNHLY and CDR2 FYNNEI. The CDR3 sequence is 14 residues long. The CDR3 bases are TGTGCCAGCAGTTATCCCGGGGCCCAAGAGACCCAGTACTTC. Its protein product is CASSYPGAQETQYF.

This chain joins TRBV15 and TRBJ1-1; 7 bases are a match to TRBD1. After removal of 0 bases from V and 5 bases from J, the junction contained 6 bases not matched to a gene. CDR1 and CDR2 (germline): LNHNV, YYDKDF (reference sequence). The CDR3 consists of 15 residues. The CDR3 loop is CATSRDNTRGTEAFF. The CDR3 bases are TGTGCCACCAGCAGAGATAATACCAGGGGGACTGAAGCTTTCTTT. The full variable domain, with the rest looked up from reference TRBV15 and TRBJ1-1, is DAMVIQNPRYQVTQFGKPVTLSCSQTLNHNVMYWYQQKSSQAPKLLFHYYDKDFNNEADTPDNFQSRRPNTSFCFLDIRSPGLGDTAMYLCATSRDNTRGTEAFFGQGTRLTVV.

The chain uses TRBV4-1 and TRBJ1-1; tentative D call: TRBD1 (6 bases). V was shortened by 6 bases and J by 2 bases, with 13 bases between the two germline ends. This CDR3 is built from 14 residues. Looked up from germline, CDR1 is MGHRA and CDR2 is YSYEKL. CDR3 bases: TGCGCCAGCAGGATAGGGACAACTAACACTGAAGCTTTCTTT. Its protein is CASRIGTTNTEAFF.

The chain joins TRBV28 to TRBJ1-2; TRBD1 might be the D (6 bases). Trimming took off 5 bases at V and 7 bases at J, with 23 bases between the two ends. Looked up from germline, CDR1 is MDHEN and CDR2 is SYDVKM. This CDR3 has 16 amino acids. The CDR3 loop is CASSGGDQGTRRGYTF. The CDR3 DNA is TGTGCCAGCAGTGGGGGGGATCAGGGGACTCGTCGTGGCTACACCTTC.

The chain joins TRBV11-3 to TRBJ2-2; D is perhaps TRBD1 (6 bases). Germline CDR1 is SGHNT and CDR2 is YENEEA. This CDR3 contains 16 residues. V lost 1 base and J lost 0, with 9 bases in between. The CDR3 reads CASSLVGGSNTGELFF. In nucleotides, the CDR3 is TGTGCCAGCAGCTTAGTTGGGGGCTCGAACACCGGGGAGCTGTTTTTT.

This clone appeared a few times. This sequence joins TRBV30 and TRBJ1-4; no clear D gene. This CDR3 is built from 10 residues. V lost 1 base and J 8 bases, leaving 2 bases between the germline ends. CDR1 is GTSNPN, CDR2 SVGIG, per germline (reference sequence). CDR3 sequence reads: CAWSGEKLFF. As DNA, the CDR3 is TGTGCCTGGAGTGGGGAAAAACTGTTTTTT.

CDR3: CASSFGTSGSYEQYF. The CDR3 bases are TGTGCCAGCAGCTTCGGGACTAGCGGCTCCTACGAGCAGTACTTC. The rearrangement joins TRBV7-2 to TRBJ2-7, with 11 bases fitting TRBD2. The CDR3 consists of 15 residues. Trimming took 3 bases from V and 0 from J; bases not matched to a gene: 1. The germline V gene encodes CDR1 SGHTA and CDR2 FQGNSA.

The CDR3 loop is CASSLTSLAGGGGNEQFF. DNA of the CDR3: TGTGCCAGCAGCTTAACCTCACTAGCGGGAGGGGGGGGCAATGAGCAGTTCTTC. The gene calls are TRBV11-2 and TRBJ2-1, with 13 bases lining up with TRBD2. This CDR3 has 18 amino acids. The V segment lost 2 bases and the J segment 6 bases; nucleotides outside the gene matches: 10. Germline loops: CDR1 SGHAT, CDR2 FQNNGV.

The rearrangement uses TRBV7-8 and TRBJ2-7, with TRBD2 matching 9 bases. Germline CDR1 is SGHVS and CDR2 is FQNEAQ. V trimming: 1 base; J trimming: 1 base; junction bases outside the gene matches: 5. The CDR3 is 16 residues long. CDR3 nucleotide sequence: TGTGCCAGCAGCTTAGGCGGCGGGAGGGTGTCCTACGAGCAGTACTTC. This translates into CASSLGGGRVSYEQYF.

The genes are TRBV4-1 and TRBJ1-3, with 7 positions matching TRBD1. Losses at the gene ends were 1 base for V and 2 bases for J; bases not matched to a gene: 2. Germline V gene data show CDR1 as MGHRA and CDR2 as YSYEKL. CDR3 length: 15 amino acids. CDR3 in DNA: TGCGCCAGCAGCCAAGCCGGGACAGCTGGAAACACCATATATTTT. As protein: CASSQAGTAGNTIYF.

This clone was seen a few times. CDR3 sequence: CASSMTSGPYNEQFF. Here the CDR3 DNA reads TGTGCCAGTAGTATGACTAGCGGCCCCTACAATGAGCAGTTCTTC. The V call is TRBV19, the J call TRBJ2-1; 9 bases are a match to TRBD2. Per the germline V gene, CDR1 is LNHDA and CDR2 is SQIVND (reference sequence). Trimming at V came to 3 bases and at J to 2 bases, leaving 2 bases not matched to a gene. The CDR3 runs to 15 residues.

The chain is built from TRBV4-1 and TRBJ1-1, with a tentative D call TRBD1 (6 bases). Trimming took off 0 bases at V and 4 bases at J, with 9 bases between the two ends. Germline lookup yields CDR1 MGHRA and CDR2 YSYEKL. The CDR3 is made up of 14 amino acids. CDR3 region: CASSQEEGGTEAFF. As DNA, the CDR3 is TGCGCCAGCAGCCAAGAAGAGGGGGGCACTGAAGCTTTCTTT.

The rearrangement joins TRBV21-1 to TRBJ2-1; the DNA was not compared with TRBD2, the D call given in the table. TRBV21-1 is a pseudogene. The CDR3 is 13 residues long. CDR3: CASSLPSPGEQFF. The CDR3 DNA is TGTGCCAGCAGCCTACCATCCCCGGGGGAGCAGTTCTTC.

This rearrangement joins TRBV11-2 to TRBJ2-5, with D unclear. Germline V gene sequence: CDR1 SGHAT, CDR2 FQNNGV. The CDR3 extends over 17 amino acids. With 5 bases removed from V and 2 bases from J, the gap between germline ends came to 21 bases. CDR3 loop: CASSKHRVLAEQETQYF. The CDR3 DNA reads as TGTGCCAGCAGCAAGCACCGGGTCCTTGCGGAACAAGAGACCCAGTACTTC.

V usage is TRBV7-8 and J usage is TRBJ2-2; D remains unclear. This CDR3 has 16 amino acids. The germline V gene encodes CDR1 SGHVS and CDR2 FQNEAQ. The ends were cut back, 6 bases at V and 4 bases at J, with 18 bases in the middle. The CDR3 sequence: CASSLGWTSFTGELFF. DNA for the CDR3: TGTGCCAGCAGTCTAGGGTGGACGTCGTTCACCGGGGAGCTGTTTTTT.

A word on this clone: Different DNA sequences within this sample yield the same CDR3. This CDR3 reads CASSGGLSSSYNEQFF. DNA of the CDR3: TGCGCCAGCAGCGGCGGACTCTCGTCCTCCTACAATGAGCAGTTCTTC. The V and J genes are TRBV5-1 and TRBJ2-1; a possible D gene is TRBD2 (5 bases). Germline V CDR1 and CDR2: SGHRS, YFSETQ. The CDR3 has 16 residues. V was clipped by 4 bases and J by 0 bases, with 14 bases between them. Complete variable domain (other parts from reference TRBV5-1 and TRBJ2-1): KAGVTQTPRYLIKTRGQQVTLSCSPISGHRSVSWYQQTPGQGLQFLFEYFSETQRNKGNFPGRFSGRQFSNSRSEMNVSTLELGDSALYLCASSGGLSSSYNEQFFGPGTRLTVL.

This chain links TRBV5-8 with TRBJ1-2; TRBD1 matches 8 bases. Trimming removed 3 bases from V and 8 bases from J; junction bases left unmatched: 6. Germline values: CDR1 SGHTS, CDR2 YDEGEE. The CDR3 is 13 amino acids. The CDR3 nucleotides read TGTGCCAGCAGCTGGAGGACAGGGAACGGCTACACCTTC. Residues: CASSWRTGNGYTF.

The chain carries TRBV5-4 and TRBJ2-3; D is unresolved. This CDR3 has 16 amino acids. The germline gives CDR1 SGHNT, CDR2 YYREEE (reference sequence). V lost 1 base and J 2 bases, leaving 14 bases between the germline ends. CDR3 DNA sequence: TGTGCCAGCAGCTTGAGGTTCTTACAGAACACAGATACGCAGTATTTT. The encoded protein is CASSLRFLQNTDTQYF.

This rearrangement joins TRBV9 to TRBJ2-5; TRBD2 is a possible D gene (6 bases). V lost 1 base and J lost 9, with 22 bases in between. This CDR3 region has 16 residues. Germline-derived CDR1 and CDR2 are SGDLS and YYNGEE. The CDR3 loop is CASSVLSIPDRRAQYF. For the CDR3, the DNA is TGTGCCAGCAGCGTATTGAGTATCCCGGACCGGAGGGCCCAGTACTTC. The full variable domain, in which reference TRBV9 and TRBJ2-5 provide the parts outside the CDR3, is DSGVTQTPKHLITATGQRVTLRCSPRSGDLSVYWYQQSLDQGLQFLIQYYNGEERAKGNILERFSAQQFPDLHSELNLSSLELGDSALYFCASSVLSIPDRRAQYFGPGTRLLVL.

The V and J genes are TRBV28 and TRBJ1-2, with D maybe TRBD1 (5 bases). This CDR3 comprises 17 residues. Trimming shortened V by 1 base and J by 0 bases, and 15 bases separated the two germline ends. Germline V gene sequence: CDR1 MDHEN, CDR2 SYDVKM. Here the CDR3 DNA reads TGTGCCAGCAGTTTATTGGGGGGGACTCCATCTAACTATGGCTACACCTTC. Translating gives CASSLLGGTPSNYGYTF.